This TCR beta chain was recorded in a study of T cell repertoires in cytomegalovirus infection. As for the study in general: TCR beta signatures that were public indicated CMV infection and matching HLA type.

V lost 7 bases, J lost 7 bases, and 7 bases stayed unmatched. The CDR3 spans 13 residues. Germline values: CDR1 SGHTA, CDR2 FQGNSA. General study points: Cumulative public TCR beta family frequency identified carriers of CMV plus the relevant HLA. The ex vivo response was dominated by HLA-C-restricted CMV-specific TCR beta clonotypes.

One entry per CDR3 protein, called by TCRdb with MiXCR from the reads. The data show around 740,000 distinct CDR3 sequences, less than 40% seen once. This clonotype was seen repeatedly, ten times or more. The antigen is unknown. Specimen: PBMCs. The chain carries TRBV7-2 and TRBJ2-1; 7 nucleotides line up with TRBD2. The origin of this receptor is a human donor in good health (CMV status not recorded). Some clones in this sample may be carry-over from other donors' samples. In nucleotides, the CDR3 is TGTGCCAGCATTGTGAATAGCGGGAATGAGCAGTTCTTC. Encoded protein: CASIVNSGNEQFF.